Here is one TCR beta chain with its context. Its antigen remains undetermined. No base-level quality is on record; no much larger clone is a single base apart. The time point label of this sample denotes: baseline before first vaccination. Vaccinee samples were obtained from the UK trials COV001 and COV002, which included a single-blind randomized controlled phase 2/3 trial of AZD1222 (ChAdOx1 nCoV-19) in healthy adults. For TCRbeta chain sequencing, PBMC samples from trial participants were taken at day 0 and at day 28 after the second dose. The entry originates in a study of T cell responses to AZD1222 COVID-19 vaccine (dated by TCRdb to the early 2020s). Background for the entire study: Because spike-specific TCR depth and breadth did not differ between the two schedules, AZD1222 recipients who got a second dose at roughly 4 weeks were pooled with those who got a second dose at roughly 12 weeks. TCR sequencing was performed for roughly 250 trial participants, of whom about 200 were given two doses of AZD1222 and around 26 were given two doses of MenACWY control vaccine. Trial participants were enrolled by age into 18-55, 56-69 and 70-plus year subgroups, with around 150, 28 and 57 TCR-sequenced participants respectively.

What the work shows at the level of the full study, not this receptor alone: The 56-69-year group was small, and its depth increase did not reach significance, likely because of low power. A significant rise in spike-specific TCR breadth and depth was observed after two AZD1222 doses relative to day 0 and relative to MenACWY recipients. Participants were mostly white British and included more females than males, and it was suggested by the authors that clonal diversity may have been underestimated. Conclusions about previously exposed vaccinees are limited, since just five or six AZD1222 recipients were seropositive for SARS-CoV-2 at baseline. No day 14 peak-response samples were available, so repertoires were characterized only after the peak T cell response. Vaccine-associated CD4 TCRs spanned the whole spike protein, with dominant responses in regions 160-218 and 743-854. Reportedly, close to half of the unique spike-specific TCRs recognized epitopes lying outside the regions that are mutated in the B.1.351 and B.1.1.7 variants.

The CDR3 regions of human TCRbeta chains were analyzed by immunosequencing. The source study handled its data this way. TCRs in the repertoires were matched against a reference library of SARS-CoV-2-specific TCRs that had been generated with the MIRA antigen-specificity platform. Breadth meant the fraction of unique TCRs that were SARS-CoV-2-associated, whereas depth meant the fraction of total T cells that were SARS-CoV-2-associated. Using the MIRA data, each spike-specific TCR was mapped to the spike region that the TCR reacts to and placed in a CD4 or CD8 class. Log10-transformed breadth and depth values were compared by one-way ANOVA with Sidak's multiple comparisons tests. TCRdb re-hosts the immuneACCESS table, in-frame sequences only. Its copies lack some clones; in the studies checked, an unresolved V gene accounts for under half of them, and the cause for the rest is not known. V, J and clone size are those of that table, while D and trimming were read from the DNA. In all, the sample holds 150,000 or so clones, and just over 90% of those were seen once. About 2.1% of the sample belongs to the ten largest clones.

Sample: peripheral blood, taken on day 0 of AZD1222 vaccination. This clonotype originated in an adult in good health.

The CDR3 has the sequence CASSLAVSSNGEETQYF. The sequence in DNA is TGCGCCAGCAGCTTGGCCGTCTCGTCCAACGGGGAGGAGACCCAGTACTTC. This chain is built from TRBV5-1 and TRBJ2-5; TRBD2 is a possible D gene, resting on 5 matching bases. Per the germline V gene, SGHRS is the CDR1 and YFSETQ is the CDR2. V drops 0 bases and J drops 5 bases, leaving 20 bases in between. The CDR3 goes from the cysteine to the phenylalanine over 17 residues. Here the CDR3 DNA is all that survives: 51 bases in frame from base 1.